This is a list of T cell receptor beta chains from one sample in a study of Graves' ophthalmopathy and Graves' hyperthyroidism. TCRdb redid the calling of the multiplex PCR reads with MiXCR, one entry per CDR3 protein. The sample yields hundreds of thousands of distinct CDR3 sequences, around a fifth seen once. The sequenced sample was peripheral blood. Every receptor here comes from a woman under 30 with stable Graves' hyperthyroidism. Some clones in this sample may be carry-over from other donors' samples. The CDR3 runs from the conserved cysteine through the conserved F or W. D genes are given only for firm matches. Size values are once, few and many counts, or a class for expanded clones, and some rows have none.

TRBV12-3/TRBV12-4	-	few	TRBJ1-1	TGTGCCAGCAGTTTATTGTTGGTCAATGACGCTTTCTTT	CASSLLLVNDAFF
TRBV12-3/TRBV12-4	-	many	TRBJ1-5	TGTGCCAGCAGTTTTAGCCGAGATCAGCCCCAGCATTTT	CASSFSRDQPQHF
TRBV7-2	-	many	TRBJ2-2	TGTGCCAGCAGCTCGGACAGCGCGAACACCGGGGAGCTGTTTTTT	CASSSDSANTGELFF
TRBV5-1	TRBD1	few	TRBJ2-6	TGCGCCAGCAGGAGCAGACAGGGCCTCTTCTCTGGGGCCAACGTCCTGACTTTC	CASRSRQGLFSGANVLTF
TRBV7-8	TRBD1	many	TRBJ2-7	TGTGCCAGCAGCTCCCCTGGGACAGGGGTATACGAGCAGTACTTC	CASSSPGTGVYEQYF
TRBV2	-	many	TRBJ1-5	TGTGCCAGCAGTGAATTGGACGGTCAGCCCCAGCATTTT	CASSELDGQPQHF
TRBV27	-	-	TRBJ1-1	TGTGCCAGCAGTTTATCCCCTCTACGAGGGTTGGGCACTGAAGCTTTCTTT	CASSLSPLRGLGTEAFF
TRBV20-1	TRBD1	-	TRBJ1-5	TGCAGTGCTAGTGCAGCGGGACAGGGGGGGCGCAATCAGCCCCAGCATTTT	CSASAAGQGGRNQPQHF
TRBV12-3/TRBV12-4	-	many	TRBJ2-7	TGTGCCAGCAGCTTGACAGGGAGGTACTACGAGCAGTACTTC	CASSLTGRYYEQYF
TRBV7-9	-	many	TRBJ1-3	TGTGCCAGCAGCCCGCGGGACACGAGCTCTGGAAACACCATATATTTT	CASSPRDTSSGNTIYF
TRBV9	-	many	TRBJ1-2	TGTGCCAGCAGCCCTAGGGAGGGGTATGGCTACACCTTC	CASSPREGYGYTF
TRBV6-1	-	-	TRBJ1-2	TGTGCCAGCAGTGAAATCGGTGGCTACACCTTC	CASSEIGGYTF
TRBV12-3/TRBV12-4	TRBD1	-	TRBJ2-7	TGTGCCAGCAGTTTCGGGGACAGGGGCAGCCTCGAGCAGTACTTC	CASSFGDRGSLEQYF
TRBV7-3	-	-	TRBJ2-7	TGTGCCAGCAGCTTAATTCTGGGCCACGAGCAGTACTTC	CASSLILGHEQYF
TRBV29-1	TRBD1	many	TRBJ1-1	TGCAGCGTTGGTAGACAGGGGGAAATGAACACTGAAGCTTTCTTT	CSVGRQGEMNTEAFF
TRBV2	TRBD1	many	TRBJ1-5	TGTGCCACCGCGGACAGGGGGGTCAATCAGCCCCAGCATTTT	CATADRGVNQPQHF
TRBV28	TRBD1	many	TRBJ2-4	TGTGCCACCGACAGGGGGCGCGGGCAAAACATTCAGTACTTC	CATDRGRGQNIQYF
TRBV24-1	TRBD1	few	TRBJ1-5	TGTGCCACCAGTGGCGACGACAGGGGGGGAATCAGCCCCCAGCATTTT	CATSGDDRGGISPQHF
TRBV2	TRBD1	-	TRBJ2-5	TGTGCCAGCAGCCCCGGGACAGGGAGGGGAGAGACCCAGTACTTC	CASSPGTGRGETQYF
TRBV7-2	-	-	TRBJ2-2	TGTGCCAGCAGCTTAGGCAGGGGGGCCACCGGGGAGCTGTTTTTT	CASSLGRGATGELFF
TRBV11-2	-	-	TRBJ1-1	TGTGCCAGCAGCTTAGAGGGCATCCCAAGCACTGAAGCTTTCTTT	CASSLEGIPSTEAFF
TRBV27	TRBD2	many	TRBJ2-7	TGTGCCAGCAGTCTAGGGACTAGCGGGGTATACGAGCAGTACTTC	CASSLGTSGVYEQYF
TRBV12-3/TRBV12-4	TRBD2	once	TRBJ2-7	TGTGCCAGCAGAGCGGGACTAGCGGGGTCCTACGAGCAGTACTTC	CASRAGLAGSYEQYF
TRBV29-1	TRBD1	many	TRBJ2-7	TGCAGCGTGGCAGGGGAAGGGACAGGGGTCTACGAGCAGTACTTC	CSVAGEGTGVYEQYF
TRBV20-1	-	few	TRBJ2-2	TGCAGTGCTAGAGGGGGGGTGGAGCTGTTTTTT	CSARGGVELFF